Presented here are 3 T cell receptor beta chains from one specimen sequenced in a study of control samples from healthy donors and cancer patients. Assay used: immunoSEQ multiplex PCR; TCRdb lists only in-frame clones, some missing. The data show 150,000 to 200,000 clones, around 91% seen once. Sequences were obtained from blood. The receptor source for this set is a woman aged 25 to 39 in good health.

This rearrangement joins TRBV6-5 to TRBJ1-3; TRBD1 agrees at 7 bases. In germline, CDR1 is MNHEY, CDR2 SVGAGI. V shed 0 bases and J 1 base; nucleotides not matched to a gene: 3. This CDR3 is 16 amino acids long. The CDR3 region has the DNA TGTGCCAGCAGTTACTCGGTGACAGGGTCTGGAAACACCATATATTTT. This encodes CASSYSVTGSGNTIYF.

This sequence joins TRBV28 and TRBJ2-7, with TRBD1 identical over 9 bases. J lost 7 bases, V lost 4 bases, and 11 bases had no gene match. CDR1 and CDR2 from the germline V gene are MDHEN and SYDVKM. The CDR3 is 15 amino acids. In nucleotides, the CDR3 is TGTGCCAGCAGTTCGACCGGGACAGGGTGGGGTGAGCAGTACTTC. It is translated as CASSSTGTGWGEQYF.

The gene calls are TRBV5-5 and TRBJ2-1; 12 bases fit TRBD2. The V gene's germline CDR1 is SGHKS and CDR2 YYEKEE (reference sequence). The trim removed 3 bases at V and 7 bases at J, leaving 14 bases unmatched. CDR3 length equals 18 residues. CDR3 bases: TGTGCCAGCAGCTCCGGGACCCACGGACTAGCGGGATATAATGAGCAGTTCTTC. As protein: CASSSGTHGLAGYNEQFF.